This is a list of T cell receptor beta chains from one sample in a study of blood T cell repertoires in COVID-19. Using immunoSEQ multiplex PCR, the repertoire was profiled, and TCRdb retains in-frame clones only, with some absent. This table holds some 110,000 clones, about nine tenths found once. What was sequenced was peripheral blood. Receptor source: a human donor in a cohort sampled during active COVID-19. Both conserved end residues are trimmed from each CDR3. A D gene is named only where the DNA matches it firmly.

v_call: TRBV5-1; j_call: TRBJ1-4; d_call: TRBD1; cdr3_aa: ASSSYPGQNNEKLF
v_call: TRBV6-5; j_call: TRBJ1-2; d_call: -; cdr3_aa: ASTQTTGLHGYT
v_call: TRBV19; j_call: TRBJ2-3; d_call: TRBD2; cdr3_aa: ASSPQREPRLDTQY
v_call: TRBV11-2; j_call: TRBJ1-2; d_call: TRBD1; cdr3_aa: ASSFDRGQNYGYT
v_call: TRBV9; j_call: TRBJ2-3; d_call: TRBD1; cdr3_aa: ASSVGQGARDTQY
v_call: TRBV19; j_call: TRBJ2-7; d_call: TRBD2; cdr3_aa: ASSIAPRTSGDYEQY
v_call: TRBV13; j_call: TRBJ2-3; d_call: TRBD2; cdr3_aa: ASSGALAGVTDTQY
v_call: TRBV11-2; j_call: TRBJ2-2; d_call: -; cdr3_aa: ASSPFTGNTGELF
v_call: TRBV27; j_call: TRBJ2-7; d_call: TRBD2; cdr3_aa: ASSYKTGLKYEQY
v_call: TRBV7-2; j_call: TRBJ2-5; d_call: TRBD1; cdr3_aa: ASSPEQGWETQY
v_call: TRBV15; j_call: TRBJ2-7; d_call: TRBD1; cdr3_aa: ATSRGPGQSSYEQY
v_call: TRBV4-1; j_call: TRBJ2-7; d_call: -; cdr3_aa: ASSSQASSYEQY
v_call: TRBV30; j_call: TRBJ2-7; d_call: TRBD2; cdr3_aa: AWRWRGSVLSYEQY
v_call: TRBV18; j_call: TRBJ2-3; d_call: -; cdr3_aa: ASSPELKPDTQY
v_call: TRBV6-5; j_call: TRBJ1-5; d_call: -; cdr3_aa: ASSYRGGSNQPQH